This TCR beta chain is from a study of identical twins listed by TCRdb under 2016. Regarding the study in general: TCR alpha and beta repertoires from monozygotic twins, unrelated adults of various ages and cord blood were deep-sequenced to test whether fetal clonotypes persist. To rule out contamination, the twin experiments were replicated at different times with different library preparation protocols.

From its cysteine to its phenylalanine, the CDR3 spans 15 amino acids. Of the read, only the CDR3 DNA is kept; its 45 bases are in frame from base 1. Deletion took 1 base off V and 8 bases off J, with a span of 18 bases between the germline ends. The germline V gene (reference sequence) provides CDR1 DFQATT and CDR2 SNEGSKA. This clonotype was recorded a few times. Its binding antigen is unknown. No per-base quality is available; no much larger clone lies one base away. General conclusions and limits of the study: Because the same donors could not be followed over many years, the conclusions depended on cross-sectional statistical analysis. Compared with coincidental sharing between unrelated individuals, out-of-frame TCR alpha sequences shared between twins had an excess of sequences with low generation probability. Fewer insertions were carried by abundant cord blood beta clonotypes; a weaker similar trend was observed in young adult naive repertoires, while no such trend was observed in memory repertoires. The excess sharing between twins in beta out-of-frame sequences was weaker because fewer shared sequences reduced the signal-to-noise ratio. In monozygotic twins, out-of-frame TCR alpha sharing was systematically underestimated by recombination models, although the models agreed with sharing between unrelated individuals. Invariant T cells such as MAIT and iNKT could partly confound zero-insertion analyses, although diverse VJ usage argued against such confounding for most clonotypes.

Libraries were made using 5' RACE. Sequencing instrument: Illumina HiSeq 2000. Template switching introduced a universal primer binding site; the final cDNA contained a unique molecular identifier, enabling accurate counting of TCR cDNA molecules. Specific primers in the conserved constant-segment region were used to synthesize first-strand cDNA for the TCR alpha and beta chains. Each cDNA library was double barcoded, with a SMART-Mk sample barcode plus Illumina barcodes, to control for contamination. TruSeq adapter sequences, together with Illumina sample barcodes, were added in two successive PCR steps. TCR alpha and beta cDNA libraries were sequenced on the Illumina HiSeq platform with custom primers. In the original analysis: MiGEC processed the raw reads to extract unique molecular identifiers, while MiXCR was used to determine the CDR3 positions. For each individual, recombination models were inferred using an EM algorithm with the repgenHMM and IGoR tools. Shared clonotypes were analyzed with the tcR package in R, and sharing was normalized by the product of cloneset sizes. Out-of-frame nonproductive sequences were analyzed to study raw recombination free of thymic and clonal selection effects. TCRdb reanalyzed the raw reads on its own, using fastp at Q25 for trimming and MiXCR for clone calling, and kept in-frame beta chains. Rows are unified per CDR3 protein, each entry keeping the most common DNA and genes. The V and J calls and clone size come from TCRdb's table, not from the authors' own analysis. Present in this sample are a few hundred thousand distinct CDR3 sequences, over 9% of which were seen just once. Around 7.8% of the sample comes from the top ten.

All donors were healthy Caucasians. Three pairs of female monozygotic twins, all aged roughly 18 to 30 years, made up the twin cohort. Positive isolation kits from Invitrogen were used to isolate CD4+ and CD8+ T cell populations. These same data were also listed under a study on yellow fever vaccine responses in identical twins. Looking at the second paper: According to the authors, in identical twins the way T cells responded to vaccination appeared partly convergent and partly personalized. The study precisely tracked vaccine-responding T cell clones in identical twins.

The source material was CD8+ T cells sorted from blood. This receptor was taken from a woman younger than 30 in good health. The rearranged chain carries TRBV20-1 and TRBJ2-4; the D segment might be TRBD1 or TRBD2, since each matches 6 bases. DNA sequence: TGCAGTGCTAGAGGGGGCCAGCGGAGGGGGGACATTCAGTACTTC. This is translated as CSARGGQRRGDIQYF.